This TCR beta chain appears in the sequencing data of a study of blood T cell repertoires in COVID-19. Trimming removed 5 bases at V and 7 bases at J, with 9 bases between. The CDR3 has 13 residues. Only in-frame clones appear in the TCRdb table, and some are missing; sequencing was by immunoSEQ multiplex PCR. The sample lists under 50,000 clones, 93% occurring once. V usage is TRBV12-3 or TRBV12-4 and J usage is TRBJ1-6, with D tentatively TRBD1 (6 bases). Sequenced input: peripheral blood. The sequence derives from a man aged 55 to 70 with COVID-19, enrolled during active disease. The CDR3 region has the DNA TGTGCCAGCAGTCTCACAGGGAATTCACCCCTCCACTTT. It codes for CASSLTGNSPLHF.